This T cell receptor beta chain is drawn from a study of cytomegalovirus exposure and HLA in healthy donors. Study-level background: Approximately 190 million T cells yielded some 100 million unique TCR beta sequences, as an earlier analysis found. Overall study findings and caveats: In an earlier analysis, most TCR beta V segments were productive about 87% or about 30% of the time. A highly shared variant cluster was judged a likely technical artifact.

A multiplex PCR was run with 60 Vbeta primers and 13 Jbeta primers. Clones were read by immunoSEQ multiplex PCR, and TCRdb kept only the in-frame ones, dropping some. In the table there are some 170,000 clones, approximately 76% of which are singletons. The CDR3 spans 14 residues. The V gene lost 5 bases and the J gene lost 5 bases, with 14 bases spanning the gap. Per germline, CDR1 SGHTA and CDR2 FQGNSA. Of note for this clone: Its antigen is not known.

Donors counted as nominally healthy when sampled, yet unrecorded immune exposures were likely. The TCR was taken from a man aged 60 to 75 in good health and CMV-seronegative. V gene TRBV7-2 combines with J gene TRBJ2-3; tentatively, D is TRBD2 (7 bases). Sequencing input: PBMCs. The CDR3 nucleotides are TGTGCCAGCAGCCTTCGGGGGGCCCGAGATACGCAGTATTTT. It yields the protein CASSLRGARDTQYF. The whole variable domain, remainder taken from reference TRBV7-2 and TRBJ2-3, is GAGVSQSPSNKVTEKGKDVELRCDPISGHTALYWYRQSLGQGLEFLIYFQGNSAPDKSGLPSDRFSAERTGGSVSTLTIQRTQQEDSAVYLCASSLRGARDTQYFGPGTRLTVL.